Included here is one T cell receptor beta chain sequence, with context. These data are taken from a study of T cell changes during pregnancy in multiple sclerosis. CDR3 length: 16 residues. CDR1 is SGHAT, CDR2 FQNNGV, per germline. Trimming pared 2 bases from V and 5 bases from J, leaving 19 bases between. Profiled with immunoSEQ multiplex PCR; TCRdb holds only in-frame clones, not every one. The table shows about 32,000 clones, with 89% occurring only once. This chain joins TRBV11-2 and TRBJ2-7; D is possibly TRBD1 (5 bases). This receptor was obtained from a female donor with multiple sclerosis, enrolled in a pregnancy study. The input for sequencing was CD8+ T cells from peripheral blood mononuclear cells, taken in the second trimester of pregnancy. The CDR3 DNA is TGTGCCAGCAGCTTAACGTTTGGACAAAGGGTGGACGAGCAGTACTTC. It yields the protein CASSLTFGQRVDEQYF.